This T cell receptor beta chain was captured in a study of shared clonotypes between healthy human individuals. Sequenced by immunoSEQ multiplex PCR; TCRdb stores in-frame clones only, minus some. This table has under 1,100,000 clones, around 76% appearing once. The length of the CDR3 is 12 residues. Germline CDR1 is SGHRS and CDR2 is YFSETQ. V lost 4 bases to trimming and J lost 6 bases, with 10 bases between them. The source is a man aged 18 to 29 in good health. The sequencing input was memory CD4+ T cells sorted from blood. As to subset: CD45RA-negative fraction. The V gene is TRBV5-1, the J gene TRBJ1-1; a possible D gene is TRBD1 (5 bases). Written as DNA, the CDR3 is TGCGCCAGCAGCGACACAGGACCTGAAGCTTTCTTT. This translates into CASSDTGPEAFF.